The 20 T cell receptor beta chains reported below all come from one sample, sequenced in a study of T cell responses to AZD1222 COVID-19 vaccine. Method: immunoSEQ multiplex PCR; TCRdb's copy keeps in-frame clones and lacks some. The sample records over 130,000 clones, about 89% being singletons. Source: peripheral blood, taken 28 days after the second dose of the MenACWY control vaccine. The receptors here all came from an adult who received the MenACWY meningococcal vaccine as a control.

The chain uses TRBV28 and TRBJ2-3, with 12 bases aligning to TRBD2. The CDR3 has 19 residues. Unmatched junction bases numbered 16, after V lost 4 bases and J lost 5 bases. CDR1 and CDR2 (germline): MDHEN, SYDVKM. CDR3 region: CASSSRLAGDRVVLDTQYF. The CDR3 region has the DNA TGTGCCAGCAGTTCCCGACTAGCGGGGGACCGAGTAGTCTTAGATACGCAGTATTTT. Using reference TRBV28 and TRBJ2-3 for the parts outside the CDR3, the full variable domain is DVKVTQSSRYLVKRTGEKVFLECVQDMDHENMFWYRQDPGLGLRLIYFSYDVKMKEKGDIPEGYSVSREKKERFSLILESASTNQTSMYLCASSSRLAGDRVVLDTQYFGPGTRLTVL.

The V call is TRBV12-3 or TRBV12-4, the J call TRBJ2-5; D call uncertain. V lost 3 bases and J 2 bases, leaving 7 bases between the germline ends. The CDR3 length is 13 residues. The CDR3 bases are TGTGCCAGCAGTTTGTTCAGACAAGAGACCCAGTACTTC. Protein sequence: CASSLFRQETQYF.

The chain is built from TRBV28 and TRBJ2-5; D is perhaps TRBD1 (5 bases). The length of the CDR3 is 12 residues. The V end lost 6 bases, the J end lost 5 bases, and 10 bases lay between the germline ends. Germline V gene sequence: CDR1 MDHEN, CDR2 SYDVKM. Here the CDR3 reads CASRSTVETQYF. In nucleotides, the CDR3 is TGTGCCAGCAGGTCGACAGTCGAGACCCAGTACTTC.

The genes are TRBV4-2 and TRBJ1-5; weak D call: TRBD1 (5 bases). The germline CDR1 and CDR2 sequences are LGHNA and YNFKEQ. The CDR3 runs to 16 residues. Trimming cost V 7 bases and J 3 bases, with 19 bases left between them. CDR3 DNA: TGTGCCAGCACCCCCGGGGCCCCTAATACCAATCAGCCCCAGCATTTT. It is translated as CASTPGAPNTNQPQHF.

CDR3 region: CASGASGKIIYGYTF. As DNA, the CDR3 is TGTGCCAGTGGGGCTTCCGGGAAAATAATCTATGGCTACACCTTC. The chain employs TRBV19 and TRBJ1-2; D possibly corresponds to TRBD1 (5 bases). Trimming removed 8 bases at V and 4 bases at J, with 20 bases between. Germline V gene lookup returns CDR1 LNHDA and CDR2 SQIVND (reference sequence). The CDR3 is 15 residues long.

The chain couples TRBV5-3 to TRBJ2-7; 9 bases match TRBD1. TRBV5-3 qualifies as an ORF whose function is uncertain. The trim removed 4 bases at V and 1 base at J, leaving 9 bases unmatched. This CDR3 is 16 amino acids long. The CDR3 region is CARSVYRDRVSYEQYF. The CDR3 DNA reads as TGTGCCAGAAGCGTATACCGGGACAGGGTGTCCTACGAGCAGTACTTC.

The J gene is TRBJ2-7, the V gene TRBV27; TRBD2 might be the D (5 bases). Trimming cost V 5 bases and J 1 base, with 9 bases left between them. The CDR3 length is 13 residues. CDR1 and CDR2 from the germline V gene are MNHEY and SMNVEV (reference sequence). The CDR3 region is CASSIGLSYEQYF. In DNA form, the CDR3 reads TGTGCCAGCAGTATAGGACTTTCCTACGAGCAGTACTTC.

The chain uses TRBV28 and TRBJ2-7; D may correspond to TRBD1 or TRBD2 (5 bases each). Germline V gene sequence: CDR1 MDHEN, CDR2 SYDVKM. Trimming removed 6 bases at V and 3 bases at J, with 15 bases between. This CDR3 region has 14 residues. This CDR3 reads CASSPPGLVYEQYF. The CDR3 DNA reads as TGTGCCAGCAGCCCCCCGGGGCTAGTCTACGAGCAGTACTTC.

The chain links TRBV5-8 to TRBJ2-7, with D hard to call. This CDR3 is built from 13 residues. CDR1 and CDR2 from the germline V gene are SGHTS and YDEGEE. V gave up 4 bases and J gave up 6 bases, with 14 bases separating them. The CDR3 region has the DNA TGTGCCAGCAGCCCCTCCAGGACGGGCGAGCAGTACTTC. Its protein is CASSPSRTGEQYF.

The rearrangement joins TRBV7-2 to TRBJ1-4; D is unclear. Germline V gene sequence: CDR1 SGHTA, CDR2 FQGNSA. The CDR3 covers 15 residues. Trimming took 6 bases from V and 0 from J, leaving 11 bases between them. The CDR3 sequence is CASREGSATNEKLFF. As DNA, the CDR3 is TGTGCCAGCAGGGAGGGTAGTGCAACTAATGAAAAACTGTTTTTT.

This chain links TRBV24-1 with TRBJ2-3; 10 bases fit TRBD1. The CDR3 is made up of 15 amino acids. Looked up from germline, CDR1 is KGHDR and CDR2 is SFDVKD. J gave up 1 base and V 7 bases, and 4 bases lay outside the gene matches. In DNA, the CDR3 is TGTGCCACCAGGACAGGGGGCGCGGGCACAGATACGCAGTATTTT. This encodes CATRTGGAGTDTQYF.

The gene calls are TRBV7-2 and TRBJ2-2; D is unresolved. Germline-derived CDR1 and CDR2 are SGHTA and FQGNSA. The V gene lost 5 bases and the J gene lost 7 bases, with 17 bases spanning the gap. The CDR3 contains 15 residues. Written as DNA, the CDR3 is TGTGCCAGCAGCCTCGACAAAACCCCCCTCGGGGAGCTGTTTTTT. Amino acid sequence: CASSLDKTPLGELFF.

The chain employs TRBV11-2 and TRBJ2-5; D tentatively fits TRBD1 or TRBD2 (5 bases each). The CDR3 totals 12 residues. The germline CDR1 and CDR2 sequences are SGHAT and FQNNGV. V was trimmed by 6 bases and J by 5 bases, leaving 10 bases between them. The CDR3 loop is CASRGVWETQYF. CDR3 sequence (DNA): TGTGCCAGCAGGGGGGTGTGGGAGACCCAGTACTTC. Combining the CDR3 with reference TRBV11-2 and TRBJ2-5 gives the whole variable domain EAGVAQSPRYKIIEKRQSVAFWCNPISGHATLYWYQQILGQGPKLLIQFQNNGVVDDSQLPKDRFSAERLKGVDSTLKIQPAKLEDSAVYLCASRGVWETQYFGPGTRLLVL.

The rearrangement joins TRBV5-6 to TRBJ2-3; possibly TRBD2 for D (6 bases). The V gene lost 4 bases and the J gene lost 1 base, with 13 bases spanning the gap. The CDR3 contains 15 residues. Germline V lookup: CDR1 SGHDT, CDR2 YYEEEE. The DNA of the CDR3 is TGTGCCAGCAGCCTGGGGGGACGCGGCACAGATACGCAGTATTTT. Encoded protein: CASSLGGRGTDTQYF.

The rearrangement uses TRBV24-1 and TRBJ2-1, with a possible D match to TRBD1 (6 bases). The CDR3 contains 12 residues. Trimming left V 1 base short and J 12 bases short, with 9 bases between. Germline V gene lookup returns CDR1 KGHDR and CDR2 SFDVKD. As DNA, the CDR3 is TGTGCCACCAGTGATTTATCAGGGGTGCAGTTCTTC. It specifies CATSDLSGVQFF.

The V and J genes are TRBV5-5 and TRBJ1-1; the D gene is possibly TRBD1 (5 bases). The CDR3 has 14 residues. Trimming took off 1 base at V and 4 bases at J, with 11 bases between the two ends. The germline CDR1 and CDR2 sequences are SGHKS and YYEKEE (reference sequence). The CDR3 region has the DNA TGTGCCAGCAGCTTGAACAGGATCCGCACTGAAGCTTTCTTT. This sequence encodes CASSLNRIRTEAFF. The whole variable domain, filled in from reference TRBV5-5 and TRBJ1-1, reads DAGVTQSPTHLIKTRGQQVTLRCSPISGHKSVSWYQQVLGQGPQFIFQYYEKEERGRGNFPDRFSARQFPNYSSELNVNALLLGDSALYLCASSLNRIRTEAFFGQGTRLTVV.

CDR3 sequence: CSVDGRNTEAFF. CDR3 coding DNA: TGCAGCGTTGATGGCAGGAACACTGAAGCTTTCTTT. The rearrangement joins TRBV29-1 to TRBJ1-1; D gene unclear. V shed 3 bases and J shed 1 base, with 6 bases lying between them. This CDR3 contains 12 residues. Per germline, CDR1 SQVTM and CDR2 ANQGSEA.

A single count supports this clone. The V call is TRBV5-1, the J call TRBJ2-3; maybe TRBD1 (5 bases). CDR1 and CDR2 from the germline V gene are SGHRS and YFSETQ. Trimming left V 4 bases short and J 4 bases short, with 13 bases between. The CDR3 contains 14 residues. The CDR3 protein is CASSLTIQADTQYF. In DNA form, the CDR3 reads TGCGCCAGCAGCCTTACGATACAGGCAGATACGCAGTATTTT.

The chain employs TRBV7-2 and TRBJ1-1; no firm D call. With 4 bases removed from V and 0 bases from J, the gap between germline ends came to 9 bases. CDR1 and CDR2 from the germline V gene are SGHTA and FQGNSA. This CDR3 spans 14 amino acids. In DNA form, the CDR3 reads TGTGCCAGCAGCTCAGGCCTCATGAACACTGAAGCTTTCTTT. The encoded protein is CASSSGLMNTEAFF.

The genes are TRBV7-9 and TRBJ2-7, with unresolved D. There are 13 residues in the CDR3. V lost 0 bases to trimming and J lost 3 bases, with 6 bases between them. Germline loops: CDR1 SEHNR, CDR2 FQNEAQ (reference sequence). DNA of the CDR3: TGTGCCAGCAGCTTAGCTGCCAGCTACGAGCAGTACTTC. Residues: CASSLAASYEQYF.